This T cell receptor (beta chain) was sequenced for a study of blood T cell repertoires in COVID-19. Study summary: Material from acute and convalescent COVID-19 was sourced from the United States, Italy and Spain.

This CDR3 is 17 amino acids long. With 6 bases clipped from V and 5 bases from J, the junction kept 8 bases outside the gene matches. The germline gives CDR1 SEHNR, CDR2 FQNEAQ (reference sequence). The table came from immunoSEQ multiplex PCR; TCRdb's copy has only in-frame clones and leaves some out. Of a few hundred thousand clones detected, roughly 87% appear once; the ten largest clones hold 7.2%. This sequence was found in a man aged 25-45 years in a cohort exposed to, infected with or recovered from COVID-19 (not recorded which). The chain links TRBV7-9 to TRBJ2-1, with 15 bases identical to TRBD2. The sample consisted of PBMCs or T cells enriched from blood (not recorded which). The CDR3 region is CASSPWTSGREDNEQFF. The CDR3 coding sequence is TGTGCCAGCAGTCCATGGACTAGCGGGAGGGAAGACAATGAGCAGTTCTTC.